The 20 T cell receptor beta chains reported below all come from one sample, sequenced in a study of patients and donors after allogeneic stem cell transplantation. TCRdb re-analysed the RT-PCR reads in MiXCR, keeping a single row per CDR3 protein. The data show some 880,000 distinct CDR3 sequences, around 17% seen once. Sequencing was done on a sample of blood, either unsorted or a sorted T cell fraction (not recorded which). Receptors originate from a human donor who was either an allogeneic HSCT recipient or a stem cell or donor lymphocyte infusion donor (not recorded which). It is not recorded whose cells these are; they may come from a transplant donor.

In its sample, this clonotype was seen a few times. The chain carries TRBV6-5 and TRBJ2-3; 9 bases line up with TRBD2. Per the germline V gene, CDR1 is MNHEY and CDR2 is SVGAGI. V trimming: 2 bases; J trimming: 0 bases; junction bases outside the gene matches: 9. This CDR3 has 18 residues. CDR3 in DNA: TGTGCCAGCAGTTACGGGCTAGCGGGGAAACCTAGCACAGATACGCAGTATTTT. It codes for CASSYGLAGKPSTDTQYF.

Only a few counts were recorded for this clonotype. The chain is built from TRBV20-1 and TRBJ1-2; 12 positions match TRBD1. V lost 5 bases and J lost 4; bases outside the gene matches: 14. CDR3 length: 17 amino acids. Germline values: CDR1 DFQATT, CDR2 SNEGSKA (reference sequence). In nucleotides, the CDR3 is TGCAGTGCTGGGGTGGGGACAGGGGGCGATATGAGCTATGGCTACACCTTC. Its translation: CSAGVGTGGDMSYGYTF.

This clonotype was detected a few times. The chain has TRBV7-8 and TRBJ1-1; no definite D call. Trimming cost V 4 bases and J 8 bases, with 20 bases left between them. Germline CDR1 reads SGHVS; CDR2 reads FQNEAQ. This CDR3 region has 15 residues. Written as DNA, the CDR3 is TGTGCCAGCAGCTCGCCAACATCAGGAGGGCAAGAAGCTTTCTTT. It translates to CASSSPTSGGQEAFF.

The rearrangement links TRBV7-3 to TRBJ2-7; D possibly uses TRBD1 or TRBD2 (5 bases each). The germline V and J ends were trimmed by 2 bases and 0 bases, with 14 bases remaining between them. The CDR3 length is 16 residues. CDR1 SGHTA and CDR2 FQGTGA come from the germline V gene. The CDR3 here is CASSLVWDGSSYEQYF. DNA for the CDR3: TGTGCCAGCAGCTTAGTATGGGACGGAAGCTCCTACGAGCAGTACTTC.

V is TRBV28 and J is TRBJ2-2; 7 bases map to TRBD1. This CDR3 has 16 amino acids. After removal of 4 bases from V and 3 bases from J, the junction contained 8 bases not matched to a gene. Germline V gives CDR1 MDHEN, CDR2 SYDVKM. The CDR3 nucleotides are TGTGCCAGCAGTTCTTGGTGGGGACAGTACACCGGGGAGCTGTTTTTT. Its protein is CASSSWWGQYTGELFF.

This sequence joins TRBV6-2 or TRBV6-3 and TRBJ1-1, with unresolved D. Germline assignment: CDR1 MNHEY and CDR2 SVGEGT. The CDR3 runs 16 residues. V shed 6 bases and J shed 1 base, with 18 bases lying between them. The chain's CDR3 is CASSHKSGFQNTEAFF. The CDR3 DNA reads as TGTGCCAGCAGCCACAAAAGTGGATTCCAGAACACTGAAGCTTTCTTT.

The V gene is TRBV10-3, the J gene TRBJ1-1; no reliable D call. Germline CDR1 is ENHRY and CDR2 is SYGVKD. This CDR3 is built from 13 residues. Deletions cut 11 bases from V and 3 bases from J, with 16 bases between. CDR3 residues: CAAAIQVHTEAFF. CDR3 DNA: TGTGCCGCGGCCATCCAGGTGCACACTGAAGCTTTCTTT.

This chain connects TRBV7-6 to TRBJ1-5; TRBD1 might be the D (5 bases). CDR1 and CDR2 from the germline V gene are SGHVS and FNYEAQ. The CDR3 contains 16 residues. The V end lost 4 bases, the J end lost 5 bases, and 18 bases lay between the germline ends. The chain's CDR3 is CASSSPGTRKDQPQHF. The CDR3 DNA follows: TGTGCCAGCAGCTCCCCCGGGACGCGGAAAGATCAGCCCCAGCATTTT.

This clonotype was seen repeatedly, ten times or more. The chain combines TRBV3-1 with TRBJ1-2, with TRBD1 matching over 8 bases. Germline CDR1 is LGHDT and CDR2 is YNNKEL (reference sequence). Unmatched junction bases numbered 1, after V lost 1 base and J lost 3 bases. The CDR3 consists of 14 residues. The CDR3 nucleotides read TGTGCCAGCAGCCAAGTGACAGGGGACTATGGCTACACCTTC. Protein sequence: CASSQVTGDYGYTF.

The chain links TRBV5-8 to TRBJ2-3, with D perhaps TRBD1 (6 bases). This CDR3 comprises 17 residues. V gave up 3 bases and J gave up 0 bases, with 17 bases separating them. Germline values: CDR1 SGHTS, CDR2 YDEGEE. The CDR3 sequence: CASSSLGAGPSTDTQYF. The CDR3 DNA follows: TGTGCCAGCAGCTCCCTGGGGGCTGGCCCTAGCACAGATACGCAGTATTTT.

The V gene is TRBV24-1, the J gene TRBJ2-1, with 8 bases fitting TRBD2. The CDR3 totals 13 residues. With V trimmed by 7 bases and J by 7 bases, 5 bases remained unmatched. The V gene's germline CDR1 is KGHDR and CDR2 SFDVKD. CDR3 DNA: TGTGCCACCAGGGGGACTAGGGGGAATGAGCAGTTCTTC. The encoded protein is CATRGTRGNEQFF.

This chain joins TRBV18 and TRBJ1-1; D remains unclear. The length of the CDR3 is 13 residues. CDR1 is KGHSH, CDR2 LQKENI, per germline. V was trimmed by 3 bases and J by 3 bases, leaving 8 bases between them. CDR3 DNA: TGTGCCAGCTCACCCATCCTGGACACTGAAGCTTTCTTT. Its translation is CASSPILDTEAFF.

The genes are TRBV24-1 and TRBJ1-2, with 7 bases identical to TRBD1. CDR3 length: 18 residues. Germline V lookup: CDR1 KGHDR, CDR2 SFDVKD. Unmatched junction bases numbered 12, after V lost 2 bases and J lost 1 base. The CDR3 DNA reads TGTGCCACCAGTGATTCCGACAGGGACGAGGAAGTTAACTATGGCTACACCTTC. It translates to CATSDSDRDEEVNYGYTF.

At least ten counts were recorded for this clonotype. CDR3 sequence reads: CASSLRPYTDTQYF. The CDR3 DNA reads as TGTGCCAGCAGCTTACGACCCTACACAGATACGCAGTATTTT. The chain is built from TRBV7-2 and TRBJ2-3, with unresolved D. There are 14 residues in the CDR3. V dropped 2 bases and J dropped 2 bases, with 8 bases sitting between them. The germline V gene encodes CDR1 SGHTA and CDR2 FQGNSA.

This clonotype has just a few counts. This chain uses TRBV30 with TRBJ1-5; 10 bases align to TRBD1. With V trimmed by 1 base and J by 4 bases, 1 base remained unmatched. Looked up from germline, CDR1 is GTSNPN and CDR2 is SVGIG (reference sequence). The CDR3 totals 14 residues. In DNA, the CDR3 is TGTGCCTGGAGTGGGGGACAGGGGAATCAGCCCCAGCATTTT. This translates into CAWSGGQGNQPQHF.

In its sample, this clonotype was seen a few times. DNA for the CDR3: TGTGCCAGCAGCTTAGACGACAGGGGGGGCACTGAAGCTTTCTTT. It is translated as CASSLDDRGGTEAFF. This sequence joins TRBV7-6 and TRBJ1-1, with 9 nucleotides matching TRBD1. This CDR3 region has 15 residues. Germline V gene lookup returns CDR1 SGHVS and CDR2 FNYEAQ. Trimming cost V 1 base and J 4 bases; bases outside gene matches: 4.

This clonotype was seen only a few times. The chain couples TRBV1 to TRBJ2-1; the table names TRBD2, a call not compared with the DNA. TRBV1 is noted as a pseudogene. The CDR3 length is 16 residues. Here the CDR3 reads CTSSLVVSGRAVEQFF. CDR3 nucleotide sequence: TGCACCAGCAGCCTAGTGGTTAGCGGGAGGGCCGTTGAGCAGTTCTTC.

This clonotype appeared a few times. The chain combines TRBV7-9 with TRBJ1-1, with TRBD1 matching over 7 bases. CDR3 size: 16 residues. V trimming: 7 bases; J trimming: 2 bases; junction bases outside the gene matches: 13. The germline CDR1 and CDR2 sequences are SEHNR and FQNEAQ (reference sequence). CDR3 coding DNA: TGTGCCAGCACCCGCTGGGGAGGGACAGCAAACACTGAAGCTTTCTTT. Translated: CASTRWGGTANTEAFF.

The chain carries TRBV9 and TRBJ1-1, with D maybe TRBD1 (5 bases). The V and J ends lost 4 bases and 0 bases respectively, with 13 bases between them. The CDR3 runs to 15 residues. Germline CDR1 and CDR2: SGDLS and YYNGEE. CDR3 coding DNA: TGTGCCAGCAGCCCTCCCAAGGGGATGAACACTGAAGCTTTCTTT. Its protein is CASSPPKGMNTEAFF.

This clonotype has a count of ten or more. This chain uses TRBV27 with TRBJ1-1, with D possibly TRBD1 on 5 matching bases. Trimming left V 2 bases short and J 1 base short, with 14 bases between. This CDR3 contains 16 residues. The germline V gene encodes CDR1 MNHEY and CDR2 SMNVEV (reference sequence). The CDR3 sequence is CASSLRTGPTNTEAFF. The CDR3 coding sequence is TGTGCCAGCAGTTTACGAACAGGTCCAACGAACACTGAAGCTTTCTTT.